The entry below gives a single T cell receptor (beta chain) sequence along with its context. As yet, its antigen is unknown. The data were obtained in a study of graft-versus-host responses after intestinal transplantation. Overall study: Every recipient underwent anti-thymocyte globulin induction, then tacrolimus and steroids for roughly 3 years. Regarding the study as a whole: Early after transplant, HvG clones declined as circulating GvH clones peaked.

Some clones are missing from TCRdb's copy, which holds only in-frame ones; the method was immunoSEQ multiplex PCR. The sample lists 99,000 or so clones, 86% seen once, with more than 1.4% in the top ten. The receptor was isolated from a human patient who received an intestinal transplant, so some T cells may come from the graft donor. Specimen: PBMCs, collected 255 days after intestinal transplant.

The CDR3 here is CSVEERALGATGELFF. CDR3 coding DNA: TGCAGCGTTGAAGAGCGGGCACTAGGGGCCACCGGGGAGCTGTTTTTT. V usage is TRBV29-1 and J usage is TRBJ2-2; D is possibly TRBD1 or TRBD2 (5 bases each). The CDR3 runs to 16 residues. CDR1 and CDR2 from the germline V gene are SQVTM and ANQGSEA. V shed 0 bases and J shed 4 bases, with 15 bases lying between them.